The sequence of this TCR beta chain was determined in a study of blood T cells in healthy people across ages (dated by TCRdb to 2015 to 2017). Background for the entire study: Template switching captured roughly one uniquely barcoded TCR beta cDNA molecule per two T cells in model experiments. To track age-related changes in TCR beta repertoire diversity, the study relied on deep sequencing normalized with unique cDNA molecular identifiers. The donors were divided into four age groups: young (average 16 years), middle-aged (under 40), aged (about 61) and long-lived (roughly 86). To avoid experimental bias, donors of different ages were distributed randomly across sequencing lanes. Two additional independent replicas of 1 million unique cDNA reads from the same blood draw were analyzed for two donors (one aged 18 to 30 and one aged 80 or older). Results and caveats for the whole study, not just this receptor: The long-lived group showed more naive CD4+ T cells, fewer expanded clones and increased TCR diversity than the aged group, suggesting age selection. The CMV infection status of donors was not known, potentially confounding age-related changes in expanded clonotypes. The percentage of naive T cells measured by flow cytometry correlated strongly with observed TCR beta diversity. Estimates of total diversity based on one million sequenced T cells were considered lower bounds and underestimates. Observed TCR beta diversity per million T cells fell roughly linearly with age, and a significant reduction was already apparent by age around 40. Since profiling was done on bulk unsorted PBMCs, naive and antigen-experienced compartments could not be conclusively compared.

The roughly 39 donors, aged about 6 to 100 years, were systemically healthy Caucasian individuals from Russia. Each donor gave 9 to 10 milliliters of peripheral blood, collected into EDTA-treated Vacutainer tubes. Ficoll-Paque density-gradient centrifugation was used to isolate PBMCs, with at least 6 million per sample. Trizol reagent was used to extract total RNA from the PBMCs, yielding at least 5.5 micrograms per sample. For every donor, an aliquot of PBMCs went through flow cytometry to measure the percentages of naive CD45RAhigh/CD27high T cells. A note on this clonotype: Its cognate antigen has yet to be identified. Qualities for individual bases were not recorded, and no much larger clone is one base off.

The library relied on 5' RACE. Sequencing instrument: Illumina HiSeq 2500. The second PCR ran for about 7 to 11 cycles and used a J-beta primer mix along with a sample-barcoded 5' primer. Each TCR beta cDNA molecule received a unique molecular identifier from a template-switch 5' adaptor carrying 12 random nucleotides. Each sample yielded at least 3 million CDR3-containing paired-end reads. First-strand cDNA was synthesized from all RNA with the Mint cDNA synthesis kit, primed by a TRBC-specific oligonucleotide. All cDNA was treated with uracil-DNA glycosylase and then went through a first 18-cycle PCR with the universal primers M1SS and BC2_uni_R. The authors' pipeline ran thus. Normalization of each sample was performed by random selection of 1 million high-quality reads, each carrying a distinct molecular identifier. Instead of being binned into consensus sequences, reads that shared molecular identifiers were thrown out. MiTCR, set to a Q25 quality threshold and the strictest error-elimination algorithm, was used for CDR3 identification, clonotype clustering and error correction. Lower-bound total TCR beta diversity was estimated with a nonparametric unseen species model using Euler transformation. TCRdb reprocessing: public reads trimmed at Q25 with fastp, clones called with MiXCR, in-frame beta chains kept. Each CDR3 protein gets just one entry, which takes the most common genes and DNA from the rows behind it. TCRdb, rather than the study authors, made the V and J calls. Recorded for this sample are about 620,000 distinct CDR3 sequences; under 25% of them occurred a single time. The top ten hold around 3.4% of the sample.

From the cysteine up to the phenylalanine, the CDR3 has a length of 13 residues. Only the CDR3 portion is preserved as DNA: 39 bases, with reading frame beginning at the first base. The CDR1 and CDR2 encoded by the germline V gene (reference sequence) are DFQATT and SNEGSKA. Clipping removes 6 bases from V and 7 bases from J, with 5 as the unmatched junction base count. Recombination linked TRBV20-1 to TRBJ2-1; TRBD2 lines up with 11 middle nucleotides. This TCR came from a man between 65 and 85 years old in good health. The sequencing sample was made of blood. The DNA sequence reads TGCAGTGCAGTAGCGGGAGGGCCTAATGAGCAGTTCTTC. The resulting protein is CSAVAGGPNEQFF.